Described below is a single T cell receptor beta chain sequence and its context. Its specificity is unknown. Compared with germline, one end of the junction differs, possibly owing to a read error. This sample stems from a study of tumor-infiltrating lymphocytes in primary liver carcinoma. cDNA specific to TCR beta was made from about 0.45 ug of total RNA, with a constant-region primer employed for priming. Modified slightly, ARM-PCR produced TCR beta libraries over three nested multiplex PCR rounds. Amplification in the first two PCR rounds was performed using TRBV1-TRBV30 forward primers and a C-beta reverse primer for roughly 10 cycles each. Via MiXCR, TCRdb re-called the multiplex PCR reads, giving one row per CDR3 protein. This table has about 30,000 distinct CDR3 sequences, less than 75% appearing once. Total RNA and DNA came together from approximately 20-30 mg of bulk tissue without cell sorting. The patients, who had chronic HBV infection, were treatment-naive (untreated). Over 80% viable tumor cells were present in every tumor sample.

Findings and limits, study-wide: Only about 7.5-24% of top clones were detected in all five tumor regions. For tumor-adjacent and tumor-blood pairs, overlap was less than that seen for tumor region pairs.

Germline V lookup: CDR1 SGHKS, CDR2 YYEKEE (reference sequence). This CDR3 comprises 19 residues. J is TRBJ1-4 and V is TRBV5-5; no firm D call. The sequence derives from a woman in her 30s with primary liver carcinoma and hepatitis B virus infection. Sample: liver tumor tissue from sampling region 3. This sample's subset: tumor region T3, left-lateral pole. The CDR3 loop reads CVSSLRLGGRAATNEKLFF. CDR3 bases: TGTGTCAGCAGCTTGAGGTTAGGTGGACGGGCTGCAACTAATGAAAAACTGTTTTTT.